These T cell receptor beta chains were read from a single sample in a study of blood T cells in healthy people across ages. TCRdb reprocessed the 5' RACE reads via MiXCR and lists one record per CDR3 protein. The sample records 650,000 to 800,000 distinct CDR3 sequences, 52% being singletons. The sequencing input was blood. The receptors were gathered from a woman aged 80 or over in good health. Both conserved end residues are part of each CDR3. D genes are given only for firm matches. Clone size is stated in some rows and not others, as once, few, many or a class when expanded.

TRBV21-1,NA,NA,TRBJ2-7,TGTGCCAGCAGCAAGGCTCCGCACAGGGAATGCGAGCAGTACTTC,CASSKAPHRECEQYF
TRBV27,NA,NA,TRBJ1-4,TGTGCCAGCAGTTTCGTCTGGGGTTCTGATGAAAAACTGTTTTTT,CASSFVWGSDEKLFF
TRBV20-1,NA,NA,TRBJ2-5,TGCAGTGCTAGACAACCCGGGGCCTTTACGGGGACCCAGTACTTC,CSARQPGAFTGTQYF
TRBV20-1,many,TRBD1,TRBJ1-2,TGCAGTGCCCCACAGACAGGGGGCGCAGGTGGCTACACCTTC,CSAPQTGGAGGYTF
TRBV4-2,NA,TRBD2,TRBJ2-3,TGTGCCAGCAGCCTCTCGGCCCTAGCGGGAGCGGATACGCAGTATTTT,CASSLSALAGADTQYF
TRBV6-6,NA,TRBD1,TRBJ1-2,TGTGCCAGCTGGGGCCCCGGACAGGGCCAAAGTAACTATGGCTACACCTTC,CASWGPGQGQSNYGYTF
TRBV2,few,NA,TRBJ1-2,TGTGCCAGCAGTGAACTGCAATATGGCTACACCTTC,CASSELQYGYTF
TRBV10-1,few,NA,TRBJ1-2,TGCGCCAGCAGGGTAGGCAGGGGTTTACATGGCTACACCTTC,CASRVGRGLHGYTF
TRBV6-2/TRBV6-3,many,NA,TRBJ2-1,TGTGCCAGCAGTTACTTAGATGAGCAGTTCTTC,CASSYLDEQFF
TRBV4-2,NA,NA,TRBJ2-1,TGTGCCAGCAGCCAAGATGAGGGCAGAAGCTCCTACAATGAGCAGTTCTTC,CASSQDEGRSSYNEQFF
TRBV7-9,few,NA,TRBJ2-7,TGTGCCAGCAGCTTAGCGGGCGCTTACTACGAGCAGTACTTC,CASSLAGAYYEQYF
TRBV25-1,NA,TRBD2,TRBJ2-7,TGTGCCAGCAGTAAGACTAGCGGGAGTACTGGAGAGCAGTACTTC,CASSKTSGSTGEQYF
TRBV4-3,NA,NA,TRBJ2-7,TGCGCCAGCAGCCAAGCCAAGGGGGCCTACGAGCAGTACTTC,CASSQAKGAYEQYF
TRBV12-3/TRBV12-4,NA,NA,TRBJ2-2,TGTGCCAGCACCAGATCAGCCACCACCGGGGAGCGGTTTTTT,CASTRSATTGERFF
TRBV20-1,many,NA,TRBJ2-1,TGCAGTGCTATAGACAGCGAGCAGTTCTTC,CSAIDSEQFF